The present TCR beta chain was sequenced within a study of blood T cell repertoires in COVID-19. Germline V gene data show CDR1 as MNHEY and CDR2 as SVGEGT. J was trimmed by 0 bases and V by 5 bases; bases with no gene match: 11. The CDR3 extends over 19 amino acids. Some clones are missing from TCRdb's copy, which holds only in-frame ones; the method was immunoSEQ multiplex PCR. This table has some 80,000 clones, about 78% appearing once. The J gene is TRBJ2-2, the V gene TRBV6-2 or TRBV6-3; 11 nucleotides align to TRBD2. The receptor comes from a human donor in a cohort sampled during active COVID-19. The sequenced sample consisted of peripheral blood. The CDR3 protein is CASSPRRGLAEANTGELFF. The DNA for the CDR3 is TGTGCCAGCAGTCCGAGACGGGGACTAGCGGAGGCGAACACCGGGGAGCTGTTTTTT.